This note documents a single T cell receptor beta chain sequence. As yet, its antigen is unknown. The PCR had 60 Vbeta and 13 Jbeta primers. TCRdb keeps only in-frame clones here, not all; method: immunoSEQ multiplex PCR. In all, the sample yields approximately 92,000 clones. The sample originates from a study of cytomegalovirus exposure and HLA in healthy donors. Whole-study findings and limits: A later analysis, which compared TCR beta chains of equal frequency, found the HLA-associated ones more clonally expanded. TCR beta V- and J-gene trimming was later associated with a missense DCLRE1C variant. What TCR beta sequences reportedly achieved was accurate prediction of HLA-A and HLA-B alleles in most subjects. Researchers reported from a later analysis that most CMV-associated TCR beta chains appeared HLA-restricted.

Germline CDR1 and CDR2: MGHRA and YSYEKL. The V and J ends lost 8 bases and 4 bases respectively, with 11 bases between them. The CDR3 runs 12 residues. The rearrangement links TRBV4-1 to TRBJ2-5; the D gene is possibly TRBD1 (5 bases). The receptor's source is a woman under 40 in good health and CMV-seronegative. Sequencing was performed on PBMCs. CDR3 nucleotide sequence: TGCGCCAGCTTAGGGGTGGGAGAGACCCAGTACTTC. Residues: CASLGVGETQYF.